Shown below are 4 T cell receptor beta chains from a single sample sequenced in a study of spatial heterogeneity in lung cancer. TCRdb redid the calling of the 5' RACE reads with MiXCR, one entry per CDR3 protein. The table includes 30,000 to 45,000 distinct CDR3 sequences, roughly 8% detected once. This sample's time point: sample taken at primary tumor resection. The sample in question was PBMCs, obtained at surgery. The receptors stem from a male donor with early-stage non-small cell lung cancer.

Points on this clonotype: A much more abundant neighbour one base away suggests this may be a read error. This CDR3 fails to terminate in the conserved phenylalanine or tryptophan, so it likely reflects a read error. DNA for the CDR3: TGTGCCAGCAGCTCTCGGACTAGTATTCACAATGAGCAGTTCCTC. Translation: CASSSRTSIHNEQFL. V is TRBV11-2 and J is TRBJ2-1; 7 bases are shared with TRBD2. Trimming at V came to 4 bases and at J to 5 bases, leaving 8 bases not matched to a gene. The CDR3 is 15 residues long. Germline CDR1 is SGHAT and CDR2 is FQNNGV.

This clonotype occurred a few times. J is TRBJ1-4 and V is TRBV4-1, with D perhaps matching TRBD1 (6 bases). CDR1 is MGHRA, CDR2 YSYEKL, per germline. The V end lost 1 base, the J end lost 0 bases, and 24 bases lay between the germline ends. The CDR3 has 21 amino acids. CDR3 amino acids: CASSQGPLRRGAFTTNEKLFF. The DNA of the CDR3 is TGCGCCAGCAGCCAAGGTCCGCTAAGGCGGGGGGCGTTTACAACTAATGAAAAACTGTTTTTT.

This clonotype was found many times. This rearrangement joins TRBV7-9 to TRBJ2-5; 13 positions agree with TRBD2. The trim removed 6 bases at V and 0 bases at J, leaving 4 bases unmatched. From germline, CDR1 is SEHNR and CDR2 FQNEAQ (reference sequence). The CDR3 runs 16 residues. Written as DNA, the CDR3 is TGTGCCAGCAGTTCGGGGACTAGCGGGAACCAAGAGACCCAGTACTTC. Its protein is CASSSGTSGNQETQYF.

This clonotype has a count of ten or more. V gene TRBV29-1 combines with J gene TRBJ1-4; maybe TRBD1 (5 bases). The V and J ends lost 7 bases and 3 bases respectively, with 12 bases between them. Per germline, CDR1 SQVTM and CDR2 ANQGSEA. This CDR3 is built from 13 residues. The CDR3 nucleotides read TGCAGCGCCGAACAGGATCCTAATGAAAAACTGTTTTTT. Protein: CSAEQDPNEKLFF.